This T cell receptor (beta chain) was identified during a study of blood T cell repertoires in COVID-19. Study-level background: Acute-phase and convalescent COVID-19 samples originated in the United States, Italy and Spain.

Per the original methods: Scientists estimated how many nucleated cells there were by amplifying reference gene primers. Clones were sequenced by immunoSEQ multiplex PCR, and TCRdb holds only the in-frame ones, with some missing. V, J and clone size derive from that table, while D and trimming were established from the DNA sequence. Of over 150,000 clones in the sample, 70% to 85% were seen once. The CDR3 has 13 residues. Germline V gene sequence: CDR1 MNHEY, CDR2 SMNVEV (reference sequence). Trimming removed 7 bases from V and 4 bases from J; junction bases left unmatched: 6. The chain recombines TRBV27 with TRBJ2-7; 8 nucleotides match TRBD1. The specimen was peripheral blood. This TCR derives from a man aged 60-69 years with COVID-19, enrolled during active disease. CDR3 bases: TGTGCCAGCATCCGGACAGGGTCTTACGAGCAGTACTTC. The encoded protein is CASIRTGSYEQYF.